The clone carrying this TCR beta chain was recorded many times. The sample comes from a study of HIV-infected children after antiretroviral therapy interruption. Study-wide context: Children's median ages were about 9.2 years and 8 years by group. Weeks 0, 12, interruption end (24 or 48), and about 3 years post-study gave interruption-arm samples. Continuous-treatment samples came from weeks 0, 48 and 150.

Unique molecular identifiers were included in an RNA-based 3' RACE TCR library. MiXCR, run by TCRdb on the 3' RACE reads, gives a single entry per CDR3 protein. The table records 40,000 to 55,000 distinct CDR3 sequences, roughly 4.5% of them present only once. The sample's treatment: PENTA 11 planned treatment interruption arm or continuous ART arm. The V end was cut by 2 bases, the J end by 7 bases, with 12 bases between. The CDR3 runs 14 residues. Germline loops: CDR1 SEHNR, CDR2 FQNEAQ (reference sequence). The sample here was CD45RA+ CD4+ T cells from PBMCs, pooled from several time points, taken from a donor given antiretroviral therapy, either interrupted or continuous. Subset here: naive CD4+ CD45RA+ CD45RO- T cells. The genes are TRBV7-9 and TRBJ2-4; a weak D match, TRBD1 (7 bases). This receptor was taken from a pool of human donors with HIV. The CDR3 sequence: CASSLTGEANIQYF. Here the CDR3 DNA reads TGTGCCAGCAGCTTAACAGGGGAGGCGAACATTCAGTACTTC.